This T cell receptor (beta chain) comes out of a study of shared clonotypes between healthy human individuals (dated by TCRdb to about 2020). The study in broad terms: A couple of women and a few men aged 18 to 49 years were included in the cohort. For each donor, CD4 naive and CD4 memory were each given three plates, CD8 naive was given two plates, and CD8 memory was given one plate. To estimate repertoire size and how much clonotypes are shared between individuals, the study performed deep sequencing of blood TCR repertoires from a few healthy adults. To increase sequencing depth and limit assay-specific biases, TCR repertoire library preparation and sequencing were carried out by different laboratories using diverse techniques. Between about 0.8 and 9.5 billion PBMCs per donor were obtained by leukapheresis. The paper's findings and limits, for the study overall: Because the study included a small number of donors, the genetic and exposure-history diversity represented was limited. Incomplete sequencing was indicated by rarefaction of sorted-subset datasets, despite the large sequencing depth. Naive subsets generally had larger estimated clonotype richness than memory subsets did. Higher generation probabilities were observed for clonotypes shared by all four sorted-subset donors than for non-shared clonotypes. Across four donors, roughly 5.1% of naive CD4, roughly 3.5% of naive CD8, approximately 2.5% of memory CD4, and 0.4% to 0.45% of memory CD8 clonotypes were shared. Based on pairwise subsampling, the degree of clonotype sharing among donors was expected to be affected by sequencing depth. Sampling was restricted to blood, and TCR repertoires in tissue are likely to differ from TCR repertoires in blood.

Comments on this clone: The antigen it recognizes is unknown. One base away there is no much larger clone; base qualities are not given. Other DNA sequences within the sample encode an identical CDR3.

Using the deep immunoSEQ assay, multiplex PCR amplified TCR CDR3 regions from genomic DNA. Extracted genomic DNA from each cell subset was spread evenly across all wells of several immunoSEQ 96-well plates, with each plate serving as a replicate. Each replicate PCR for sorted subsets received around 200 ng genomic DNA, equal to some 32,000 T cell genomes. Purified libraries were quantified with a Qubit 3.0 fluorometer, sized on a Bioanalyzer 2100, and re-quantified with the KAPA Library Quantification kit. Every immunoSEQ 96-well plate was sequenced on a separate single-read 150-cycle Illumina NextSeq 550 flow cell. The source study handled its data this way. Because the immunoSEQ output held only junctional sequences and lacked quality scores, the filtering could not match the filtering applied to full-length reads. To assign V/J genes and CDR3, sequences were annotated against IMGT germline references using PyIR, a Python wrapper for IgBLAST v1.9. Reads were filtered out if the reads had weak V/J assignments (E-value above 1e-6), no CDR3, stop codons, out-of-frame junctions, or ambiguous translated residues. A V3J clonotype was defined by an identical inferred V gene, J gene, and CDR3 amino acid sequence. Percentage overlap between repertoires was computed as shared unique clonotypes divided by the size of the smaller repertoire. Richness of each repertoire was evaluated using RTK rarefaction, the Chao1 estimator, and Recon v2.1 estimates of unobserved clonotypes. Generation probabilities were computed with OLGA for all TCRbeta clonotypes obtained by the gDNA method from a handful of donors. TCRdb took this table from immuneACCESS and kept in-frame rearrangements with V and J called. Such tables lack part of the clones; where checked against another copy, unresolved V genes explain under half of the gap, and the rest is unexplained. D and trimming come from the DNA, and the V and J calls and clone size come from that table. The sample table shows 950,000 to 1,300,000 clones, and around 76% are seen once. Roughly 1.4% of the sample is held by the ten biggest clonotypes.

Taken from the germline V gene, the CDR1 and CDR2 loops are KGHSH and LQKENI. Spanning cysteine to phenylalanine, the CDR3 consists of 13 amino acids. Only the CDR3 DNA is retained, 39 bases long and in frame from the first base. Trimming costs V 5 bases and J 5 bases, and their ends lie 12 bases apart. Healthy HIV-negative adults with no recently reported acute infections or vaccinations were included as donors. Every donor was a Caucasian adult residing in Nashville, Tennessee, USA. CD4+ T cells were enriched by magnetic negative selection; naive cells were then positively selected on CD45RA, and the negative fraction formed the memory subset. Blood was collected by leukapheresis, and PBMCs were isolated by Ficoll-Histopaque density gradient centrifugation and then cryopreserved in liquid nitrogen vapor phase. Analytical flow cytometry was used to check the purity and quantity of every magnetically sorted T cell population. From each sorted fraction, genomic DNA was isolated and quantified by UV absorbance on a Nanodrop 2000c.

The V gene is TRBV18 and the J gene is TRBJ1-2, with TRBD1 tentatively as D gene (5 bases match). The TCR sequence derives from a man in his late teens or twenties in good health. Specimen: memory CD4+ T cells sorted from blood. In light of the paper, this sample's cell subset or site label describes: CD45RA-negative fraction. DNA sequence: TGTGCCAGCTCAGCCGGAGAGGGGTATGGCTACACCTTC. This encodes CASSAGEGYGYTF.